These 30 T cell receptor beta chains were sequenced from one sample in a study of identical twins. TCRdb reanalysed the 5' RACE reads using MiXCR and keeps one entry per CDR3 protein. The sample includes a few hundred thousand distinct CDR3 sequences, approximately 16% of them seen just once. These data also featured in a second study, about yellow fever vaccine responses in identical twins.

Sequenced material: CD4+ T cells sorted from blood. The receptors originated from a woman aged 18-35 years in good health.

This clonotype came up a few times. The J gene is TRBJ2-1, the V gene TRBV4-1, with 10 bases fitting TRBD1. CDR1 MGHRA and CDR2 YSYEKL come from the germline V gene. The CDR3 contains 16 residues. V shed 0 bases and J 9 bases; nucleotides not matched to a gene: 8. CDR3 loop: CASSQDGTGVNLEQFF. The CDR3 DNA follows: TGCGCCAGCAGCCAAGATGGGACAGGGGTTAACCTTGAGCAGTTCTTC.

The V gene is TRBV20-1, the J gene TRBJ2-1, with 8 bases lining up with TRBD1. Germline V CDR1 and CDR2: DFQATT, SNEGSKA (reference sequence). Losses at the gene ends were 1 base for V and 6 bases for J; bases not matched to a gene: 5. The CDR3 runs 14 residues. Here the CDR3 reads CSARVARGRNEQFF. In nucleotides, the CDR3 is TGCAGTGCTAGAGTTGCCAGGGGGCGCAATGAGCAGTTCTTC.

In this sample, this clonotype turned up a few times. V gene TRBV5-1 combines with J gene TRBJ2-2; a possible D gene is TRBD1 (7 bases). This CDR3 is built from 15 residues. Germline loops: CDR1 SGHRS, CDR2 YFSETQ. V gave up 3 bases and J gave up 0 bases, with 9 bases separating them. CDR3 loop: CASSSRGANTGELFF. The CDR3, as DNA: TGCGCCAGCAGCTCCAGGGGGGCGAACACCGGGGAGCTGTTTTTT.

CDR3 amino acids: CASSIPTALNTEAFF. The CDR3 DNA follows: TGTGCCAGCTCCATCCCAACAGCCCTGAACACTGAAGCTTTCTTT. The J gene is TRBJ1-1, the V gene TRBV5-5; no firm D call. The CDR3 spans 15 residues. With 7 bases removed from V and 0 bases from J, the gap between germline ends came to 16 bases. CDR1 and CDR2 from the germline V gene are SGHKS and YYEKEE (reference sequence).

This clonotype was counted only a few times. The rearrangement joins TRBV2 to TRBJ2-1, with D unclear. Trimming cost V 6 bases and J 0 bases, with 12 bases left between them. Germline CDR1 and CDR2: SNHLY and FYNNEI. This CDR3 is built from 15 residues. This CDR3 is CASSAERSSYNEQFF. CDR3 coding DNA: TGTGCCAGCAGCGCTGAGAGGAGCTCCTACAATGAGCAGTTCTTC.

This clonotype was counted only a few times. CDR3 residues: CSVEIIRGSEAFF. DNA for the CDR3: TGCAGCGTTGAAATCATTCGGGGATCTGAAGCTTTCTTT. This sequence joins TRBV29-1 and TRBJ1-1; D not resolved. The ends were cut back, 2 bases at V and 6 bases at J, with 13 bases in the middle. This CDR3 is built from 13 residues. Germline CDR1 and CDR2: SQVTM and ANQGSEA.

The chain combines TRBV12-3 or TRBV12-4 with TRBJ1-5, with 8 bases lining up with TRBD1. This CDR3 has 14 residues. V shed 4 bases and J 6 bases; nucleotides not matched to a gene: 5. CDR3 in DNA: TGTGCCAGCAGTTCCTCAGGGGGCAGTCAGCCCCAGCATTTT. This codes for CASSSSGGSQPQHF.

In its sample, this clonotype was seen a few times. V and J are TRBV12-3 or TRBV12-4 and TRBJ1-4; D is unclear. The length of the CDR3 is 15 residues. The V end was cut by 1 base, the J end by 8 bases, with 14 bases between. CDR3 coding DNA: TGTGCCAGCAGTTTAGGTGGAAGATCGAGGGAAAAACTGTTTTTT. Protein product: CASSLGGRSREKLFF.

A few counts support this clonotype. The V call is TRBV6-2 or TRBV6-3, the J call TRBJ1-5; D ambiguous. CDR3 size: 13 residues. V was pared by 6 bases and J by 3 bases, with 9 bases between. CDR1 is MNHEY and CDR2 is SVGEGT in the germline V gene. The CDR3 region has the DNA TGTGCCAGCAGAAACGGTTACAATCAGCCCCAGCATTTT. It encodes CASRNGYNQPQHF.

The chain employs TRBV4-2 and TRBJ1-6; D is possibly TRBD1 (6 bases). Trimming shortened V by 4 bases and J by 6 bases, and 22 bases separated the two germline ends. The CDR3 is 18 residues long. The germline V gene encodes CDR1 LGHNA and CDR2 YNFKEQ. Written as DNA, the CDR3 is TGTGCCAGCAGCCGCCTAGGGGGGTCGGGGAGTCGTAATTCACCCCTCCACTTT. This encodes CASSRLGGSGSRNSPLHF.

Only a few counts were recorded for this clonotype. The chain couples TRBV19 to TRBJ1-5; TRBD1 matches at 8 bases. Germline-derived CDR1 and CDR2 are LNHDA and SQIVND (reference sequence). V was pared by 6 bases and J by 8 bases, with 6 bases of the junction left unmatched. This CDR3 is 13 amino acids long. The CDR3 loop is CASRDRGVKPQHF. Here the CDR3 DNA reads TGTGCCAGTAGAGACAGGGGAGTCAAGCCCCAGCATTTT. Combining the CDR3 with reference TRBV19 and TRBJ1-5 gives the whole variable domain DGGITQSPKYLFRKEGQNVTLSCEQNLNHDAMYWYRQDPGQGLRLIYYSQIVNDFQKGDIAEGYSVSREKKESFPLTVTSAQKNPTAFYLCASRDRGVKPQHFGDGTRLSIL.

This clonotype was seen only a few times. The CDR3 DNA is TGTGCCACCAGTGAGCAAGGGGTAACTGAGCAGTTCTTC. It yields the protein CATSEQGVTEQFF. This chain joins TRBV24-1 and TRBJ2-1; TRBD1 is a possible D gene (5 bases). The CDR3 contains 13 residues. Trimming shortened V by 4 bases and J by 9 bases, and 12 bases separated the two germline ends. Per the germline V gene, CDR1 is KGHDR and CDR2 is SFDVKD.

This clonotype was recorded a few times. V is TRBV10-3 and J is TRBJ2-7; 7 positions agree with TRBD2. The CDR3 contains 14 residues. In germline, CDR1 is ENHRY, CDR2 SYGVKD. V trimming: 2 bases; J trimming: 2 bases; junction bases outside the gene matches: 3. As DNA, the CDR3 is TGTGCCATCAGTGAGGCGGGAGAGGCCTACGAGCAGTACTTC. It encodes CAISEAGEAYEQYF.

This clonotype was counted between two and nine times. The chain employs TRBV28 and TRBJ2-5; 10 bases match TRBD2. J lost 4 bases, V lost 5 bases, and 4 bases had no gene match. Germline assignment: CDR1 MDHEN and CDR2 SYDVKM. This CDR3 comprises 14 residues. The CDR3 is CASSVSGGLETQYF. CDR3 coding DNA: TGTGCCAGCAGTGTTAGCGGGGGGTTAGAGACCCAGTACTTC.

V is TRBV20-1 and J is TRBJ2-1; D is undetermined. Germline assignment: CDR1 DFQATT and CDR2 SNEGSKA (reference sequence). The CDR3 loop spans 16 amino acids. Trimming left V 0 bases short and J 0 bases short, with 12 bases between. The CDR3 region has the DNA TGCAGTGCTAGAGAAGGCGGCCCGAGCTCCTACAATGAGCAGTTCTTC. It is translated as CSAREGGPSSYNEQFF.

This clonotype was observed at least ten times. The chain is built from TRBV5-1 and TRBJ2-1; 12 nucleotides align to TRBD2. Germline V gives CDR1 SGHRS, CDR2 YFSETQ. The V and J ends lost 3 bases and 5 bases, in that order; junction bases with no gene match: 6. The CDR3 consists of 16 residues. CDR3 DNA: TGCGCCAGCAGCTCCCGACTAGCGGGGGTGAACAATGAGCAGTTCTTC. This codes for CASSSRLAGVNNEQFF. The complete variable domain, with remaining parts taken from reference TRBV5-1 and TRBJ2-1, reads KAGVTQTPRYLIKTRGQQVTLSCSPISGHRSVSWYQQTPGQGLQFLFEYFSETQRNKGNFPGRFSGRQFSNSRSEMNVSTLELGDSALYLCASSSRLAGVNNEQFFGPGTRLTVL.

The chain has TRBV3-1 and TRBJ1-1; D perhaps matches TRBD1 (6 bases). The ends were cut back, 1 base at V and 0 bases at J, with 15 bases in the middle. This CDR3 has 17 residues. In germline, CDR1 is LGHDT, CDR2 YNNKEL (reference sequence). In DNA form, the CDR3 reads TGTGCCAGCAGCCAAGCTGGGACACGGCCGATGAACACTGAAGCTTTCTTT. As protein: CASSQAGTRPMNTEAFF.

This chain uses TRBV27 with TRBJ2-1; 7 positions match TRBD1. V was clipped by 5 bases and J by 0 bases; unmatched bases: 4. The germline V gene encodes CDR1 MNHEY and CDR2 SMNVEV (reference sequence). The length of the CDR3 is 15 residues. CDR3 loop: CASSRRDSSYNEQFF. In DNA form, the CDR3 reads TGTGCCAGCAGTCGCCGGGACAGCTCCTACAATGAGCAGTTCTTC.

V and J are TRBV5-6 and TRBJ1-1; D may be TRBD1 (6 bases). Deletions cut 3 bases from V and 3 bases from J, with 12 bases between. The CDR3 runs 14 residues. In germline, CDR1 is SGHDT, CDR2 YYEEEE. CDR3 loop: CASSSQPGDTEAFF. In DNA, the CDR3 is TGTGCCAGCAGCTCACAGCCAGGGGACACTGAAGCTTTCTTT.

The sample holds many counts of this clonotype. This chain uses TRBV12-3 or TRBV12-4 with TRBJ2-2; 7 bases line up with TRBD1. The CDR3 totals 16 residues. Losses at the gene ends were 6 bases for V and 1 base for J; bases not matched to a gene: 8. The CDR3 reads CASRFTWDRNTGELFF. The CDR3 nucleotides read TGTGCCAGCAGATTCACGTGGGACAGGAACACCGGGGAGCTGTTTTTT.

This sequence joins TRBV10-3 and TRBJ2-7, with 8 positions matching TRBD2. The CDR3 covers 14 residues. Trimming removed 4 bases from V and 2 bases from J; junction bases left unmatched: 4. The germline gives CDR1 ENHRY, CDR2 SYGVKD. For the CDR3, the DNA is TGTGCCATCAGTGGGGGACTAGACACCTACGAGCAGTACTTC. Translating gives CAISGGLDTYEQYF.

This chain joins TRBV6-1 and TRBJ2-3; no definite D call. CDR1 MNHNS and CDR2 SASEGT come from the germline V gene. The CDR3 covers 12 residues. V gave up 11 bases and J gave up 4 bases, with 13 bases separating them. This chain's CDR3 is CAARPAADTQYF. As DNA, the CDR3 is TGTGCCGCCCGCCCCGCTGCAGATACGCAGTATTTT.

The V call is TRBV5-1, the J call TRBJ2-5; the match to TRBD2 covers 10 bases. CDR1 is SGHRS and CDR2 is YFSETQ in the germline V gene. The CDR3 has 15 residues. V lost 1 base to trimming and J lost 5 bases; unmatched junction nucleotides: 5. CDR3 sequence reads: CASSLSSGSRETQYF. Here the CDR3 DNA reads TGCGCCAGCAGCTTGTCTAGCGGGAGTCGGGAGACCCAGTACTTC.

This clonotype occurred a few times. The J gene is TRBJ2-5, the V gene TRBV5-1, with D unresolved. With 0 bases removed from V and 5 bases from J, the gap between germline ends came to 11 bases. The CDR3 is 14 residues long. Germline loops: CDR1 SGHRS, CDR2 YFSETQ. CDR3 residues: CASSLEGTMETQYF. CDR3 bases: TGCGCCAGCAGCTTGGAGGGTACGATGGAGACCCAGTACTTC.

The chain joins TRBV20-1 to TRBJ2-7, with D perhaps TRBD1 (5 bases). This CDR3 comprises 14 residues. Germline V gene data show CDR1 as DFQATT and CDR2 as SNEGSKA (reference sequence). Trimming cost V 1 base and J 1 base, with 11 bases left between them. For the CDR3, the DNA is TGCAGTGCTAGAGGTCAGGGAATGTCCTACGAGCAGTACGTC. Translating gives CSARGQGMSYEQYV.

Many counts were recorded for this clonotype. The gene calls are TRBV12-3 or TRBV12-4 and TRBJ2-4, with 7 bases lining up with TRBD2. The CDR3 covers 16 residues. V was pared by 3 bases and J by 7 bases, with 12 bases of the junction left unmatched. The CDR3 bases are TGTGCCAGCAGTTTTATTACGGGGGGAGCTCTTAACATTCAGTACTTC. Translation gives CASSFITGGALNIQYF.

This clonotype was found a few times. The rearrangement uses TRBV2 and TRBJ2-1; TRBD2 agrees at 11 bases. The CDR3 is 14 amino acids. The germline gives CDR1 SNHLY, CDR2 FYNNEI. The junction had 3 bases not matched to a gene; V was cut back by 7 bases and J by 4 bases. The CDR3 reads CASKLAGEYNEQFF. In nucleotides, the CDR3 is TGTGCCAGCAAACTAGCGGGAGAGTACAATGAGCAGTTCTTC.

This rearrangement joins TRBV3-1 to TRBJ2-7, with TRBD1 matching over 7 bases. This CDR3 contains 11 residues. Losses at the gene ends were 5 bases for V and 9 bases for J; bases not matched to a gene: 4. The germline V gene encodes CDR1 LGHDT and CDR2 YNNKEL (reference sequence). The CDR3 DNA is TGTGCCAGCAGCAACGACAGGGCGCAGTACTTC. It specifies CASSNDRAQYF.

This chain links TRBV5-1 with TRBJ2-3; 10 nucleotides agree with TRBD2. The germline gives CDR1 SGHRS, CDR2 YFSETQ. CDR3 size: 19 residues. The J segment lost 4 bases and the V segment lost 0 bases, leaving 14 bases of the junction unmatched. The CDR3 loop reads CASSLVGLAGARGSDTQYF. DNA of the CDR3: TGCGCCAGCAGCTTGGTTGGGCTAGCGGGGGCCCGTGGCTCAGATACGCAGTATTTT.

This clonotype occurred many times. The chain uses TRBV11-2 and TRBJ1-2, with 7 bases fitting TRBD1. The V segment lost 4 bases and the J segment 4 bases; nucleotides outside the gene matches: 0. The V gene's germline CDR1 is SGHAT and CDR2 FQNNGV. CDR3 length: 12 residues. CDR3 DNA sequence: TGTGCCAGCAGCTGGACAGGCTATGGCTACACCTTC. Its protein is CASSWTGYGYTF.